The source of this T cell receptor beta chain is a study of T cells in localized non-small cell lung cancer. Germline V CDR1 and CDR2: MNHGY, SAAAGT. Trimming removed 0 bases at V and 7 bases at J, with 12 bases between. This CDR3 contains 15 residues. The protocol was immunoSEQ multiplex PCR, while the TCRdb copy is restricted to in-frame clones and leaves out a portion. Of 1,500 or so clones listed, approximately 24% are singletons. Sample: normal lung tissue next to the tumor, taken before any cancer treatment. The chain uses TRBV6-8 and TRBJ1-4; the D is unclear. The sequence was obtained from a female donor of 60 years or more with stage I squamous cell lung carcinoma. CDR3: CASSYSGLSGEKLFF. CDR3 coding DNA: TGTGCCAGCAGTTACTCAGGGCTATCGGGTGAAAAACTGTTTTTT.